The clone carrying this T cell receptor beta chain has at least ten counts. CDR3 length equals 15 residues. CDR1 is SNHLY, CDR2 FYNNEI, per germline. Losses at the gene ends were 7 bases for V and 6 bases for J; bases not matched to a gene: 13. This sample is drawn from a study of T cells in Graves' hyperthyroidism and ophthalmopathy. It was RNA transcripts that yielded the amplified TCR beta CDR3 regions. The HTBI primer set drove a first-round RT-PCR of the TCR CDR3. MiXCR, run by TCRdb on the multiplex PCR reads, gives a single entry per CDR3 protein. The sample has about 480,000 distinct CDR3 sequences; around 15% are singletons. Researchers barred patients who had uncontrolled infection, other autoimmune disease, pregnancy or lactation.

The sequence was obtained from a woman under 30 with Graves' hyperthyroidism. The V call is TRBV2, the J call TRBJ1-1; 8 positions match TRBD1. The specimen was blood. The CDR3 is CASMTLQGAVAEAFF. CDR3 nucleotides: TGTGCCAGCATGACCCTTCAGGGGGCGGTCGCTGAAGCTTTCTTT.